This T cell receptor beta chain was identified in a study of Graves' ophthalmopathy and Graves' hyperthyroidism. Concerning this clonotype: The antigen remains undetermined.

Serum thyroxine and TRAb, along with clinical symptoms, thyroid ultrasound and orbital computed tomography, were what diagnosis relied on. Amplified TCR beta CDR3 regions were obtained using RNA transcripts as template. RT-PCR with HTBI primers came first, then second-round multiplex PCR. TCRdb called the multiplex PCR reads again in MiXCR, with one record for every CDR3 protein. The sample shows about 1.2 million distinct CDR3 sequences, about 38% of them seen only once. Study observations and caveats: The majority of expanded thyroid clonotypes above 0.001 frequency also occurred in blood. Sensitivity of around 70% and specificity of under 85% were achieved by the model that predicted ophthalmopathy progression.

The CDR3 contains 12 residues. CDR1 and CDR2 from the germline V gene are SGHVS and FQNEAQ. V lost 4 bases and J lost 11, with 12 bases in between. This chain joins TRBV7-8 and TRBJ1-5; the D is unclear. The source of this sequence is an adult man with Graves' hyperthyroidism. The sequenced material came from peripheral blood or thyroid tissue (not recorded which). CDR3 nucleotide sequence: TGTGCCAGCAGCTGGACTTTGGGGTCCCAGCATTTT. It is translated as CASSWTLGSQHF. The entire variable domain, with the rest obtained from reference TRBV7-8 and TRBJ1-5, is as follows: GAGVSQSPRYKVAKRGQDVALRCDPISGHVSLFWYQQALGQGPEFLTYFQNEAQLDKSGLPSDRFFAERPEGSVSTLKIQRTQQEDSAVYLCASSWTLGSQHFGDGTRLSIL.